Listed below are T cell receptor beta chains from one sample, sequenced in a study of blood T cell repertoires in COVID-19. Generated by immunoSEQ multiplex PCR, the TCRdb table keeps only in-frame clones and is missing some. Altogether about 480,000 clones are present, about nine tenths being singletons, with the ten largest covering around 7.9%. The sample taken for sequencing was PBMCs or T cells enriched from blood (not recorded which). All receptors derive from a woman aged 55-70 years who had recovered from COVID-19. Each CDR3 is given with its conserved first and last residue. D genes are given only for firm matches. Clone size is not always given. Where it is, it says once, few, many or a class for expanded clones.

>TRBD1|TRBV18|TRBJ1-4|-
CASSPQPGQAHEKLFF
TGTGCCAGCTCACCACAGCCGGGACAGGCCCACGAAAAACTGTTTTTT
>TRBD1|TRBV6-2/TRBV6-3|TRBJ1-1|-
CASSRDSYTEAFF
TGTGCCAGCAGTAGGGACAGTTACACTGAAGCTTTCTTT
>-|TRBV5-1|TRBJ2-7|-
CASREFYEQYF
TGCGCCAGCCGGGAATTCTACGAGCAGTACTTC
>-|TRBV19|TRBJ1-2|-
CASSIRKQGNYGYTF
TGTGCCAGTAGTATACGAAAACAGGGTAATTATGGCTACACCTTC
>-|TRBV2|TRBJ1-1|once
CASRRVPVLEAFF
TGTGCCAGCCGCCGGGTCCCAGTATTGGAAGCTTTCTTT
>-|TRBV19|TRBJ1-4|few
CASGLQGTNEKLFF
TGTGCCAGTGGTTTACAGGGAACTAATGAAAAACTGTTTTTT
>-|TRBV11-2|TRBJ1-1|once
CASSPTGQSNTEAFF
TGTGCCAGCAGCCCCACAGGACAGAGTAACACTGAAGCTTTCTTT
>TRBD1|TRBV2|TRBJ2-3|-
CASSGQGDTDTQYF
TGTGCCAGCAGTGGGCAGGGGGACACAGATACGCAGTATTTT
>-|TRBV21-1|TRBJ2-7|-
CASTQDSRPYEQYF
TGTGCCAGCACCCAGGACAGCCGACCCTACGAGCAGTACTTC
>TRBD1|TRBV6-5|TRBJ2-7|-
CASSRPGTGRYEQYF
TGTGCCAGCAGCCGCCCCGGGACAGGGCGCTACGAGCAGTACTTC
>-|TRBV5-5|TRBJ2-1|once
CASSPLASYNEQFF
TGTGCCAGCAGTCCTCTAGCTTCCTACAATGAGCAGTTCTTC
>-|TRBV5-1|TRBJ2-2|-
CASSFNPQVGTGELFF
TGCGCCAGCAGCTTCAATCCACAGGTCGGAACCGGGGAGCTGTTTTTT
>TRBD2|TRBV24-1|TRBJ2-3|-
CATSDTSGGTDTQYF
TGTGCCACCAGTGATACTAGCGGGGGGACAGATACGCAGTATTTT
>TRBD2|TRBV5-1|TRBJ2-3|-
CASSARPVSTSGPVDTQYF
TGCGCCAGCAGCGCACGACCTGTGTCGACTAGCGGGCCGGTAGATACGCAGTATTTT
>TRBD1|TRBV5-5|TRBJ2-2|-
CASSTGQGHLNTGELFF
TGTGCCAGCAGCACGGGACAGGGGCACCTGAACACCGGGGAGCTGTTTTTT
>-|TRBV7-9|TRBJ2-7|-
CASTPPEGSYEQYF
TGTGCCAGCACCCCACCGGAGGGCTCCTACGAGCAGTACTTC
>-|TRBV28|TRBJ1-4|-
CASSPRGFPGGPNEKLFF
TGTGCCAGCAGTCCTCGGGGGTTTCCGGGAGGCCCCAATGAAAAACTGTTTTTT
>TRBD1|TRBV11-2|TRBJ2-5|-
CASSSGTGQETQYF
TGTGCCAGCAGCTCGGGGACAGGGCAAGAGACCCAGTACTTC
>-|TRBV5-1|TRBJ1-6|-
CASRVREGLTSPLHF
TGCGCCAGCAGGGTGCGGGAAGGTCTTACTTCACCCCTCCACTTT
>-|TRBV7-2|TRBJ1-1|-
CASSRQGTVNTEAFF
TGTGCCAGCAGCCGCCAAGGGACTGTGAACACTGAAGCTTTCTTT
>-|TRBV24-1|TRBJ1-2|-
CATSDFRLGASYGYTF
TGTGCCACCAGTGATTTTAGGTTGGGAGCCTCATATGGCTACACCTTC
>-|TRBV4-1|TRBJ1-5|few
CASSQDWVGGPLSNQPQHF
TGCGCCAGCAGCCAAGATTGGGTCGGAGGGCCCCTTAGCAATCAGCCCCAGCATTTT
>TRBD2|TRBV6-1|TRBJ2-5|-
CASSEQPSGGETQYF
TGTGCCAGCAGTGAACAACCTAGCGGAGGGGAGACCCAGTACTTC
>TRBD2|TRBV6-2/TRBV6-3|TRBJ2-7|-
CASSPALAGGWMKDEQYF
TGTGCCAGCAGTCCCGCTCTAGCGGGGGGGTGGATGAAGGATGAGCAGTACTTC
>-|TRBV5-4|TRBJ2-3|-
CASFHNTGPDTQYF
TGTGCCAGCTTCCACAACACAGGGCCAGATACGCAGTATTTT
>TRBD2|TRBV11-2|TRBJ2-5|-
CASSLGGTSGETQYF
TGTGCCAGCAGCTTAGGGGGGACTAGTGGGGAGACCCAGTACTTC
>TRBD2|TRBV5-1|TRBJ2-3|-
CASSFLSGGDTQYF
TGCGCCAGCAGCTTCCTTAGCGGGGGAGATACGCAGTATTTT
>TRBD2|TRBV13|TRBJ2-2|-
CASSSSGAVPPSPAGELFF
TGTGCCAGCAGCTCTAGCGGGGCGGTACCCCCGAGTCCGGCCGGGGAGCTGTTTTTT
>TRBD2|TRBV12-3/TRBV12-4|TRBJ2-3|-
CASISSGGHIRF
TGTGCCAGCATCTCTAGCGGGGGCCACATCCGTTTT
>-|TRBV4-1|TRBJ1-1|-
CASSPPAPGNTEAFF
TGCGCCAGCAGCCCCCCTGCCCCAGGGAACACTGAAGCTTTCTTT
>TRBD1|TRBV5-6|TRBJ2-5|-
CASSFRGSETQYF
TGTGCCAGCAGCTTCAGGGGGTCAGAGACCCAGTACTTC
>-|TRBV2|TRBJ1-1|-
CASTLNTEAFF
TGTGCCAGCACTCTTAACACTGAAGCTTTCTTT
>TRBD2|TRBV19|TRBJ2-3|-
CASSRLAGGSTDTQYF
TGTGCCAGTAGTAGGCTAGCGGGGGGAAGCACAGATACGCAGTATTTT
>TRBD1|TRBV19|TRBJ1-4|-
CASTTGAPTNEKLFF
TGTGCCAGTACGACAGGGGCTCCTACTAATGAAAAACTGTTTTTT
>-|TRBV10-3|TRBJ2-2|-
CAIKGAAGELFF
TGTGCCATCAAAGGGGCGGCCGGGGAGCTGTTTTTT
>TRBD2|TRBV19|TRBJ2-3|-
CASSVRPPLAGAFTDTQYF
TGTGCCAGTAGTGTCCGACCCCCACTAGCGGGGGCCTTCACAGATACGCAGTATTTT
>-|TRBV6-5|TRBJ1-1|-
CASSLRENTEAFF
TGTGCCAGCAGTTTGAGGGAGAACACTGAAGCTTTCTTT
>-|TRBV2|TRBJ1-1|-
CASTPGVLNTEAFF
TGTGCCAGCACCCCGGGGGTCCTGAACACTGAAGCTTTCTTT
>TRBD1|TRBV5-4|TRBJ1-1|once
CASSLRGTGNTEAFF
TGTGCCAGCAGCTTGCGCGGGACAGGGAACACTGAAGCTTTCTTT
>-|TRBV11-2|TRBJ1-2|-
CASGGSGYTF
TGTGCCAGCGGCGGGTCTGGCTACACCTTC
>TRBD1|TRBV5-8|TRBJ1-1|-
CASSSGQGLKTEAFF
TGTGCCAGCAGCTCGGGACAGGGATTGAAGACTGAAGCTTTCTTT